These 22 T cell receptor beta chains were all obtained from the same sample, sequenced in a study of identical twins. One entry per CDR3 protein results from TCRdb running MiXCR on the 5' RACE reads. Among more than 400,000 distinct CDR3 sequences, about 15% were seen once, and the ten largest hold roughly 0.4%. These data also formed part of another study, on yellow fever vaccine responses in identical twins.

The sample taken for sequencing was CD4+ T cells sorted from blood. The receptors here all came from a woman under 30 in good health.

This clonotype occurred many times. The CDR3 DNA follows: TGTGCCAGTAGGGGTAACACCGGGGAGCTGTTTTTT. Translated: CASRGNTGELFF. The chain uses TRBV2 and TRBJ2-2, with D tentatively TRBD1 (5 bases). V shed 9 bases and J shed 2 bases, with 7 bases lying between them. Germline lookup yields CDR1 SNHLY and CDR2 FYNNEI. The CDR3 consists of 12 residues. The variable domain in full, completed from reference TRBV2 and TRBJ2-2, reads EPEVTQTPSHQVTQMGQEVILRCVPISNHLYFYWYRQILGQKVEFLVSFYNNEISEKSEIFDDQFSVERPDGSNFTLKIRSTKLEDSAMYFCASRGNTGELFFGEGSRLTVL.

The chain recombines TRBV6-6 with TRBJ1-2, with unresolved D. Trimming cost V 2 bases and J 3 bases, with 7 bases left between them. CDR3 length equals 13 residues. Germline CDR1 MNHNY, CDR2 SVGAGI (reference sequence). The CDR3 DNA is TGTGCCAGCAGTTACGAGGAGGACTATGGCTACACCTTC. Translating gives CASSYEEDYGYTF.

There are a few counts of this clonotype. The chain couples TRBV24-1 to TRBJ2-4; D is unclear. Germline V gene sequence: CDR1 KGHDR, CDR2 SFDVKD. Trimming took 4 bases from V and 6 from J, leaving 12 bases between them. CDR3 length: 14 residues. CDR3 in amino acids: CATSDGDPVNIQYF. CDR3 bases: TGTGCCACCAGTGACGGTGACCCGGTAAACATTCAGTACTTC.

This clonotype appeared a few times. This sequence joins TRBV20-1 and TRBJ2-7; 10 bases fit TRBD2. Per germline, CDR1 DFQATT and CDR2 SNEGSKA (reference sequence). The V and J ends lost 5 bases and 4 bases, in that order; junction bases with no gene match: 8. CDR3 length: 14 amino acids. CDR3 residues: CSAGASGSGYEQYF. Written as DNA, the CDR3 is TGCAGTGCTGGTGCTAGCGGGAGTGGATACGAGCAGTACTTC.

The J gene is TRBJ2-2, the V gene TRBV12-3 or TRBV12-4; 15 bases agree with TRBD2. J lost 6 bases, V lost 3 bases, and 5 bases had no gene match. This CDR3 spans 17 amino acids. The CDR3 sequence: CASSFQGLAGGPGELFF. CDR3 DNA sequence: TGTGCCAGCAGTTTCCAGGGACTAGCGGGAGGCCCCGGGGAGCTGTTTTTT.

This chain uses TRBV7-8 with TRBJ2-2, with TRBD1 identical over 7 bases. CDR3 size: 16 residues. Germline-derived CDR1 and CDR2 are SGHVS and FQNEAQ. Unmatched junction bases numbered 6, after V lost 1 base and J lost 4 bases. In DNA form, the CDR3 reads TGTGCCAGCAGCTTAGTAGTAGACAGGGTCACCGGGGAGCTGTTTTTT. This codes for CASSLVVDRVTGELFF.

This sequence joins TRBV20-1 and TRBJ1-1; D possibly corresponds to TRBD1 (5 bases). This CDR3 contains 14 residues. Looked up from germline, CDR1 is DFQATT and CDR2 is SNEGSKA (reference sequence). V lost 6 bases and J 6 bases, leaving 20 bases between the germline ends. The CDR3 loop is CSAPLGTGGPEAFF. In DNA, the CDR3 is TGCAGTGCACCTCTGGGAACAGGAGGCCCTGAAGCTTTCTTT.

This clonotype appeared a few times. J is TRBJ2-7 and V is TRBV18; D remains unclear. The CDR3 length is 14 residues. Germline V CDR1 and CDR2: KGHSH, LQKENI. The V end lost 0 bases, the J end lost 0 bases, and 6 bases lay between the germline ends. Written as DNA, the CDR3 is TGTGCCAGCTCACCACCGTTTAGCTCCTACGAGCAGTACTTC. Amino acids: CASSPPFSSYEQYF.

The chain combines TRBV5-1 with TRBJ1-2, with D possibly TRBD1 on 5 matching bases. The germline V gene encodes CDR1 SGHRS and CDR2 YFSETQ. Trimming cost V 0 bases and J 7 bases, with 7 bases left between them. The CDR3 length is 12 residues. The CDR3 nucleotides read TGCGCCAGCAGCTTGGGGGGACGTGGCTACACCTTC. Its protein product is CASSLGGRGYTF.

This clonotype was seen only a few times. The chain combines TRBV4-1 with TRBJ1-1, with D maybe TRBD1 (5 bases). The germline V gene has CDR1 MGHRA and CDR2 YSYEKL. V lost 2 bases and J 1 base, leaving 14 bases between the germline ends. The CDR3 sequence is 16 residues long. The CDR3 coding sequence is TGCGCCAGCAGCCAACTTCCGGGGGGTTCGAACACTGAAGCTTTCTTT. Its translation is CASSQLPGGSNTEAFF.

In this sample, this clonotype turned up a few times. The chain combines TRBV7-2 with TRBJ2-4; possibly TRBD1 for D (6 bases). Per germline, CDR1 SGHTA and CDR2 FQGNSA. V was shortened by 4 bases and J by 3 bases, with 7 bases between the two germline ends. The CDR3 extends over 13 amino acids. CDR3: CASSSGVKNIQYF. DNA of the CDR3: TGTGCCAGCAGCTCAGGGGTCAAAAACATTCAGTACTTC.

Written as DNA, the CDR3 is TGTGCCAGCAGCCAAAACAGGGCGCCGCTAGAGCAGTACTTC. Translating it yields CASSQNRAPLEQYF. The chain employs TRBV14 and TRBJ2-7, with a tentative D call TRBD1 (6 bases). Germline V gene lookup returns CDR1 SGHDN and CDR2 FVKESK. The V end was cut by 2 bases, the J end by 7 bases, with 15 bases between. The CDR3 extends over 14 amino acids.

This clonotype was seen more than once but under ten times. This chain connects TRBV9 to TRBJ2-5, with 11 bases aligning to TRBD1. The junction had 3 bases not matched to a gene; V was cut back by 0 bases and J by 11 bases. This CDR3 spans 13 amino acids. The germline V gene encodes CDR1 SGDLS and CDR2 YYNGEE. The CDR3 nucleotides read TGTGCCAGCAGCGTAGTAAGGGACAGGGGGCAGTACTTC. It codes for CASSVVRDRGQYF.

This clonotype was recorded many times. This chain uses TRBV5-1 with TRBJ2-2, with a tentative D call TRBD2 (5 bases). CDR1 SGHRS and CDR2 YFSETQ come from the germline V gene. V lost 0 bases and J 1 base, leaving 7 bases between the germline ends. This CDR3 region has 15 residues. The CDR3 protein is CASSLGGGNTGELFF. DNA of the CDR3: TGCGCCAGCAGCTTGGGAGGAGGGAACACCGGGGAGCTGTTTTTT.

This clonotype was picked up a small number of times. As DNA, the CDR3 is TGTGCCAGCAGTTTAGGCGGGAGTGGGGATACGCAGTATTTT. Translation: CASSLGGSGDTQYF. This rearrangement joins TRBV12-3 or TRBV12-4 to TRBJ2-3; 7 positions agree with TRBD2. The V gene end was trimmed by 1 base and the J gene end by 6 bases; junction bases not matched to a gene: 4. The CDR3 length is 14 residues.

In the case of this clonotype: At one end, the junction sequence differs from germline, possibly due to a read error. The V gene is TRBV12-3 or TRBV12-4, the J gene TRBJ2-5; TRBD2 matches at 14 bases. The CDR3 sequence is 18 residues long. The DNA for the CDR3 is TGTGCCATCTGTTCCGGACTAGCGGGGGGCCGGGGGAGAGAGACTCAGTACTTC. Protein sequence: CAICSGLAGGRGRETQYF.

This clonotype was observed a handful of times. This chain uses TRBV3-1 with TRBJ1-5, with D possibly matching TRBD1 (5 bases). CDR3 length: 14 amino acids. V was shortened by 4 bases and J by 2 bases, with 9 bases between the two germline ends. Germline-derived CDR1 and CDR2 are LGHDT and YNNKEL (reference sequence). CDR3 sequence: CASSPPGGNQPQHF. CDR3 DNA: TGTGCCAGCAGCCCTCCGGGGGGCAATCAGCCCCAGCATTTT.

The CDR3 is CASSPQGSVRNTIYF. DNA of the CDR3: TGTGCCAGCAGCCCACAGGGTAGCGTCCGAAACACCATATATTTT. The chain couples TRBV12-3 or TRBV12-4 to TRBJ1-3, with a possible D match to TRBD1 (6 bases). The V and J ends lost 6 bases and 5 bases respectively, with 17 bases between them. The CDR3 spans 15 residues.

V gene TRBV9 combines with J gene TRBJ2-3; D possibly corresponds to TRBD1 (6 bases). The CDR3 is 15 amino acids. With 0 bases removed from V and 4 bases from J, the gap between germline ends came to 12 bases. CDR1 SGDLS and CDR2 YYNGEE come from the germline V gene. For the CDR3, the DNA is TGTGCCAGCAGCGTAGATGGCAGGGGTGCAGATACGCAGTATTTT. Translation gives CASSVDGRGADTQYF.

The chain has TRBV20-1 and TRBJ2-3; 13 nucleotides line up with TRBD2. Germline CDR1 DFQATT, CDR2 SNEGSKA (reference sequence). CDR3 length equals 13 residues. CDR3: CSVGLAGSDTQYF. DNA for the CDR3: TGCAGCGTGGGACTAGCGGGGAGTGATACGCAGTATTTT.

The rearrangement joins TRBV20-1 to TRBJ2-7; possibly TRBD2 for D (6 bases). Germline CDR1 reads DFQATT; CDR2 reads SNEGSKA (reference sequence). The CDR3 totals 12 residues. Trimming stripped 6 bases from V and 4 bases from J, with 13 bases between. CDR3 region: CSAGGVKYEQYF. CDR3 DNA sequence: TGCAGTGCCGGCGGGGTGAAATACGAGCAGTACTTC.

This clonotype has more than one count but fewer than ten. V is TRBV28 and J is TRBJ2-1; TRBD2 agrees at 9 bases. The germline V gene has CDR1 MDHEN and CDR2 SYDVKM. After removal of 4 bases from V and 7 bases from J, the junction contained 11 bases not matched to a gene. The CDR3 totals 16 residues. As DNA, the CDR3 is TGTGCCAGCAGTTCACTTAGCGGGAGAATTCGGAATGAGCAGTTCTTC. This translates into CASSSLSGRIRNEQFF.